Listed here are 25 T cell receptor beta chains from one sample, sequenced in a study of T cell responses to AZD1222 COVID-19 vaccine. This table comes from immunoSEQ multiplex PCR, and its TCRdb copy is limited to in-frame clones, with some not included. The table includes about 96,000 clones, 75% to 90% detected once. The sample here was peripheral blood, taken on day 0 of AZD1222 vaccination. The origin of the receptors is an adult in good health.

The chain is built from TRBV11-2 and TRBJ1-5; no reliable D call. Trimming left V 5 bases short and J 6 bases short, with 11 bases between. Germline values: CDR1 SGHAT, CDR2 FQNNGV. This CDR3 spans 13 amino acids. The CDR3, as DNA: TGTGCCAGCAGCCCCCAAGGGAGTCAGCCCCAGCATTTT. It encodes CASSPQGSQPQHF.

The chain couples TRBV2 to TRBJ2-7; D not resolved. CDR3 length: 13 residues. Germline V gives CDR1 SNHLY, CDR2 FYNNEI. Trimming took 6 bases from V and 0 from J, leaving 9 bases between them. The CDR3 reads CASRNMGSYEQYF. Written as DNA, the CDR3 is TGTGCCAGCAGAAACATGGGCTCCTACGAGCAGTACTTC.

This clone has only a few counts. The chain has TRBV5-1 and TRBJ2-5; 10 bases match TRBD2. CDR1 and CDR2 from the germline V gene are SGHRS and YFSETQ. The CDR3 covers 14 residues. V was pared by 0 bases and J by 7 bases, with 3 bases of the junction left unmatched. The CDR3, as DNA: TGCGCCAGCAGCTTGGGACTAGCGGGCGGGACCCAGTACTTC. Protein: CASSLGLAGGTQYF.

This clone was counted once. The V gene is TRBV9, the J gene TRBJ2-2; 7 bases match TRBD2. Germline CDR1 reads SGDLS; CDR2 reads YYNGEE. V gave up 0 bases and J gave up 7 bases; unmatched junction bases: 15. The CDR3 runs to 18 residues. The CDR3 sequence: CASSVVGYGGSFGGELFF. Here the CDR3 DNA reads TGTGCCAGCAGCGTAGTGGGATATGGCGGGAGTTTCGGCGGGGAGCTGTTTTTT.

The chain uses TRBV7-6 and TRBJ2-2, with a tentative D call TRBD2 (6 bases). The germline V gene has CDR1 SGHVS and CDR2 FNYEAQ. Trimming removed 0 bases at V and 1 base at J, with 6 bases between. The CDR3 covers 15 residues. The CDR3, as DNA: TGTGCCAGCAGCTTAGCTAGCGGGAACACCGGGGAGCTGTTTTTT. Its protein is CASSLASGNTGELFF.

V is TRBV11-1 and J is TRBJ2-5; D is unresolved. Germline V gives CDR1 SGHAT, CDR2 FQDESV (reference sequence). The CDR3 is 14 residues long. V gave up 0 bases and J gave up 2 bases, with 7 bases separating them. This chain's CDR3 is CASSLAQPQETQYF. CDR3 coding DNA: TGTGCCAGCAGCTTAGCACAGCCTCAAGAGACCCAGTACTTC.

This clone is a singleton in its sample. The chain links TRBV7-2 to TRBJ1-3; D might be TRBD1 (5 bases). V lost 1 base, J lost 9 bases, and 16 bases lay in between. The CDR3 contains 15 residues. Per germline, CDR1 SGHTA and CDR2 FQGNSA. The CDR3 reads CASSLGWDGGSTIYF. The CDR3 coding sequence is TGTGCCAGCAGCTTAGGCTGGGACGGTGGGAGCACCATATATTTT.

The V gene is TRBV3-1 (or the pseudogene TRBV3-2), the J gene TRBJ2-1; the D gene could be TRBD1 or TRBD2 (6 bases each). Germline V lookup: CDR1 LGHDT, CDR2 YNNKEL (reference sequence). Trimming removed 1 base from V and 6 bases from J, with 10 bases in between. This CDR3 has 14 residues. Here the CDR3 DNA reads TGTGCCAGCAGCCAAGGAGGGGGGTCCAATGAGCAGTTCTTC. Encoded protein: CASSQGGGSNEQFF.

The rearrangement links TRBV4-3 to TRBJ2-1; D might be TRBD2 (5 bases). Trimming cost V 0 bases and J 0 bases, with 12 bases left between them. CDR1 and CDR2 from the germline V gene are LGHNA and YSLEER. The CDR3 runs 17 residues. In DNA form, the CDR3 reads TGCGCCAGCAGCCAAGACGGGGAGAGGGTCTCCTACAATGAGCAGTTCTTC. This sequence encodes CASSQDGERVSYNEQFF.

The chain links TRBV5-1 to TRBJ1-2, with D possibly TRBD1 on 6 matching bases. CDR1 is SGHRS and CDR2 is YFSETQ in the germline V gene. The CDR3 is 15 residues long. Trimming took off 4 bases at V and 7 bases at J, with 20 bases between the two ends. CDR3 residues: CASSLGAVTSGGYTF. DNA for the CDR3: TGCGCCAGCAGCCTGGGGGCAGTAACCTCGGGTGGCTACACCTTC.

J is TRBJ2-7 and V is TRBV12-3 or TRBV12-4; no clear D. The CDR3 has 11 amino acids. Trimming left V 5 bases short and J 4 bases short, with 6 bases between. The DNA of the CDR3 is TGTGCCAGCAGTGCTCGGTACGAGCAGTACTTC. Translating gives CASSARYEQYF.

The chain has TRBV28 and TRBJ2-7; possible D gene TRBD2, 6 bases. This CDR3 has 17 amino acids. V shed 6 bases and J shed 0 bases, with 21 bases lying between them. Germline V lookup: CDR1 MDHEN, CDR2 SYDVKM. The CDR3 coding sequence is TGTGCCAGCAGCTTACACCGGAGGGACCTGAGCTCCTACGAGCAGTACTTC. It codes for CASSLHRRDLSSYEQYF.

The V gene is TRBV2, the J gene TRBJ2-7; TRBD1 might be the D (5 bases). V lost 2 bases and J 9 bases, leaving 11 bases between the germline ends. This CDR3 is built from 12 residues. CDR1 and CDR2 (germline): SNHLY, FYNNEI. CDR3 protein: CASSEFRDAQYF. In DNA, the CDR3 is TGTGCCAGCAGTGAATTCAGGGATGCGCAGTACTTC.

The V gene is TRBV7-9, the J gene TRBJ2-7; D is unresolved. Germline lookup yields CDR1 SEHNR and CDR2 FQNEAQ (reference sequence). Trimming cost V 5 bases and J 2 bases, with 7 bases left between them. This CDR3 has 12 amino acids. The CDR3 here is CASSPVTYEQYF. CDR3 coding DNA: TGTGCCAGCAGCCCAGTCACCTACGAGCAGTACTTC.

The chain is built from TRBV6-5 and TRBJ2-3, with D hard to call. Germline V lookup: CDR1 MNHEY, CDR2 SVGAGI. V was cut by 0 bases and J by 6 bases, with 7 bases left in between. The CDR3 has 13 residues. The CDR3 nucleotides read TGTGCCAGCAGTTACTCGAATAGGGATACGCAGTATTTT. Encoded protein: CASSYSNRDTQYF.

The chain carries TRBV5-4 and TRBJ2-3; 7 bases are shared with TRBD2. V shed 4 bases, J shed 3 bases, and the junction held 2 bases outside the gene matches. The CDR3 spans 13 residues. The germline CDR1 and CDR2 sequences are SGHNT and YYREEE (reference sequence). The CDR3: CASSQRDTDTQYF. The CDR3 coding sequence is TGTGCCAGCAGCCAGCGGGATACAGATACGCAGTATTTT.

The J gene is TRBJ2-7, the V gene TRBV18; TRBD1 matches 11 bases. Germline V gives CDR1 KGHSH, CDR2 LQKENI. The CDR3 has 15 residues. J lost 4 bases, V lost 3 bases, and 5 bases had no gene match. In DNA form, the CDR3 reads TGTGCCAGCTCACCGCGTAGGGACAGGGGGTACGAGCAGTACTTC. Residues: CASSPRRDRGYEQYF.

J is TRBJ2-1 and V is TRBV11-2; 14 bases are shared with TRBD2. V was clipped by 4 bases and J by 9 bases; unmatched bases: 5. Germline assignment: CDR1 SGHAT and CDR2 FQNNGV. CDR3 length: 15 residues. Here the CDR3 DNA reads TGTGCCAGCAGCTGGGGACTAGCGGGAGAAAGTGAGCAGTTCTTC. This encodes CASSWGLAGESEQFF.

In its sample, this clone was seen a few times. J is TRBJ2-5 and V is TRBV6-2 or TRBV6-3, with 7 nucleotides matching TRBD1. J lost 5 bases, V lost 0 bases, and 6 bases had no gene match. This CDR3 contains 15 residues. The germline gives CDR1 MNHEY, CDR2 SVGEGT. The CDR3 sequence: CASSYSKGGGETQYF. The DNA for the CDR3 is TGTGCCAGCAGTTACTCGAAAGGGGGCGGGGAGACCCAGTACTTC.

This rearrangement joins TRBV24-1 to TRBJ2-2; no definite D call. V lost 8 bases and J 1 base, leaving 7 bases between the germline ends. The CDR3 extends over 13 amino acids. Germline values: CDR1 KGHDR, CDR2 SFDVKD. The CDR3 nucleotides are TGTGCCACCAAGGGCAAGAACACCGGGGAGCTGTTTTTT. Translating gives CATKGKNTGELFF.

The J gene is TRBJ2-1, the V gene TRBV7-9, with D uncertain. CDR3 length: 13 residues. V lost 5 bases to trimming and J lost 10 bases, with 15 bases between them. Per the germline V gene, CDR1 is SEHNR and CDR2 is FQNEAQ (reference sequence). In nucleotides, the CDR3 is TGTGCCAGCAGCCTCCAAGTCCCCGGCGAGCAGTTCTTC. Protein sequence: CASSLQVPGEQFF.

This clone was counted once. The chain carries TRBV24-1 and TRBJ2-1, with TRBD1 as a possible D gene (6 bases). The CDR3 is 14 amino acids. Germline V gives CDR1 KGHDR, CDR2 SFDVKD. Trimming took off 6 bases at V and 6 bases at J, with 14 bases between the two ends. The DNA of the CDR3 is TGTGCCACCAGTTCAGGGGTTACGCGCAATGAGCAGTTCTTC. Amino acids: CATSSGVTRNEQFF.

This chain connects TRBV7-9 to TRBJ2-7; the D is unclear. CDR3 length equals 16 residues. V was cut by 4 bases and J by 2 bases, with 18 bases left in between. Germline V CDR1 and CDR2: SEHNR, FQNEAQ (reference sequence). Here the CDR3 DNA reads TGTGCCAGCAGCTCGACTCGGGCAGGAAAACCCTACGAGCAGTACTTC. This codes for CASSSTRAGKPYEQYF.

The chain combines TRBV7-8 with TRBJ1-6, with D perhaps TRBD1 (5 bases). The CDR3 loop spans 15 amino acids. From germline, CDR1 is SGHVS and CDR2 FQNEAQ. The V end lost 8 bases, the J end lost 9 bases, and 20 bases lay between the germline ends. In DNA, the CDR3 is TGTGCCAGCCTCCTGAACCAGGGTCAAGGTTCACCCCTCCACTTT. Amino acid sequence: CASLLNQGQGSPLHF.

The V call is TRBV19, the J call TRBJ2-4; TRBD2 aligns across 7 bases. Germline V CDR1 and CDR2: LNHDA, SQIVND (reference sequence). V lost 5 bases and J lost 3; bases outside the gene matches: 7. The length of the CDR3 is 15 residues. The CDR3 coding sequence is TGTGCCAGTAGTTCGTCTAGCGGAAACAAAAACATTCAGTACTTC. Protein product: CASSSSSGNKNIQYF.